This T cell receptor (beta chain) is drawn from a study of molecular identifiers for immune sequencing clone quantification. Study-level findings and limits: Detection of one spiked Jurkat cell's TCR RNA reportedly worked in 980,000 or so naive cells.

This clonotype was detected a few times. Its antigen remains unknown. This CDR3 region has 15 residues. The germline V and J ends were trimmed by 6 bases and 0 bases, with 14 bases remaining between them. Germline V gives CDR1 MNHNS, CDR2 SASEGT. With listed TCR primers and previously described methods, bulk TCR libraries were prepared. TCRdb processed the PCR reads anew with MiXCR; each CDR3 protein has one entry. The data show hundreds of thousands of distinct CDR3 sequences, just under 20% seen once. This TCR was sampled from a human donor in good health. Some libraries in this study had Jurkat cell RNA spiked in. This sequence joins TRBV6-1 and TRBJ1-1; unclear D gene. The sample consisted of naive CD8+ T cells from blood, with Jurkat cell RNA spiked in. Subset in this sample: FACS-sorted CD8+CD4-CCR7+CD45RA+ naive T cells. The CDR3 region is CASRPQWAMNTEAFF. In nucleotides, the CDR3 is TGTGCCAGCAGACCACAATGGGCTATGAACACTGAAGCTTTCTTT.